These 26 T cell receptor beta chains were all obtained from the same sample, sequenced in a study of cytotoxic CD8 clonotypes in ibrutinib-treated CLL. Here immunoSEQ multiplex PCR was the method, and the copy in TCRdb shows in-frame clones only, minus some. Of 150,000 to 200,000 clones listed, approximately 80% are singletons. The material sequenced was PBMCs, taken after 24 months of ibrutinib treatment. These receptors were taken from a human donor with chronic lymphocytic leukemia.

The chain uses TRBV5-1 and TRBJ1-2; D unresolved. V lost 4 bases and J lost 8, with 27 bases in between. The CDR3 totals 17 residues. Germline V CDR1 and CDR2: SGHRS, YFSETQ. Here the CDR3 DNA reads TGCGCCAGCAGCCTGCAACCCCCTTTGTCGACGGAGGACGGCTACACCTTC. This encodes CASSLQPPLSTEDGYTF.

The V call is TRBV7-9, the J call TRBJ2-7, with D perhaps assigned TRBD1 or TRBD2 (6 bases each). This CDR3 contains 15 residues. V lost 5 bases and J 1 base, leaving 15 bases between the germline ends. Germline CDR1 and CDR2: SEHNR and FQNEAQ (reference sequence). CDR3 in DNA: TGTGCCAGCAGCCCGGGGGCGCAGAGATCCTACGAGCAGTACTTC. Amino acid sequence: CASSPGAQRSYEQYF.

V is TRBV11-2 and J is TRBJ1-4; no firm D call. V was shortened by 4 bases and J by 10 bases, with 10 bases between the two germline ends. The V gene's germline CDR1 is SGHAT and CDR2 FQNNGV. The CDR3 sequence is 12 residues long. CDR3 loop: CASSWATGKLFF. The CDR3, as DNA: TGTGCCAGCAGCTGGGCTACTGGAAAACTGTTTTTT.

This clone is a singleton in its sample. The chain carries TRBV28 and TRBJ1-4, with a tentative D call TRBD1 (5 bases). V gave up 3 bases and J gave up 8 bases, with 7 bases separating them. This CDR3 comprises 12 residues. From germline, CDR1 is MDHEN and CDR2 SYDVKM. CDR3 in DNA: TGTGCCAGCAGTTTTAAGGGGGAAAAACTGTTTTTT. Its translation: CASSFKGEKLFF.

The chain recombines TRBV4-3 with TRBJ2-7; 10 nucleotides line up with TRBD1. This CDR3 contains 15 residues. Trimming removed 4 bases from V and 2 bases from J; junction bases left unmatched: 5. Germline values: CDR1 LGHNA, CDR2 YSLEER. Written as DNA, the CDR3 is TGCGCCAGCAGCCCGGGACAGGGGATAACCTACGAGCAGTACTTC. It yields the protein CASSPGQGITYEQYF.

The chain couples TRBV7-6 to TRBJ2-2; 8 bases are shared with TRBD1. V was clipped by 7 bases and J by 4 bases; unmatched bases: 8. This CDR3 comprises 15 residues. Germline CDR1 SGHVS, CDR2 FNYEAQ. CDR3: CASTLTGERTGELFF. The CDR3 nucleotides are TGTGCCAGCACCCTGACAGGGGAACGCACCGGGGAGCTGTTTTTT.

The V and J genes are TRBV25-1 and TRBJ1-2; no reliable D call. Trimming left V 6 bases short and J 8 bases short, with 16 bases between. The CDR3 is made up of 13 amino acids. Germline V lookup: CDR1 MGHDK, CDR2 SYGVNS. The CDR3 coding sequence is TGTGCCAGCAGCGCTAGGACTGTCGGCGGCTACACCTTC. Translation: CASSARTVGGYTF.

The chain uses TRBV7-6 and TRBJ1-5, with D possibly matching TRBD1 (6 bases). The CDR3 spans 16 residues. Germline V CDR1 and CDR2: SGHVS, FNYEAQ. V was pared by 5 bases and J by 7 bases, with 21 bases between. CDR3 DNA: TGTGCCAGCAGCATAACCCCGAGGGGGGTTAACCAGCCCCAGCATTTT. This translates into CASSITPRGVNQPQHF.

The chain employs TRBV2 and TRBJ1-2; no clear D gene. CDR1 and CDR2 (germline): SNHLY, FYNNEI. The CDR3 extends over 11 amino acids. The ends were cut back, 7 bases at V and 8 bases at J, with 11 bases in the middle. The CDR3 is CASISYGGYTF. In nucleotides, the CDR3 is TGTGCCAGCATATCATACGGCGGCTACACCTTC.

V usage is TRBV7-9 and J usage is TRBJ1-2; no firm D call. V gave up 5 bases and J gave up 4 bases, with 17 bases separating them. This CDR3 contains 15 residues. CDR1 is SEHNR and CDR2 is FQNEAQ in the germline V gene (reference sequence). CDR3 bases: TGTGCCAGCAGCCCAGCCGTGGGGAATTTCTATGGCTACACCTTC. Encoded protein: CASSPAVGNFYGYTF.

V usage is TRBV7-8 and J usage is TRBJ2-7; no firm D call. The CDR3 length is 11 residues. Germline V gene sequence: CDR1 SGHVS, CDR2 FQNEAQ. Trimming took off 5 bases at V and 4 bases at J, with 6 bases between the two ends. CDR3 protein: CASSPNYEQYF. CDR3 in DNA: TGTGCCAGCAGCCCTAATTACGAGCAGTACTTC.

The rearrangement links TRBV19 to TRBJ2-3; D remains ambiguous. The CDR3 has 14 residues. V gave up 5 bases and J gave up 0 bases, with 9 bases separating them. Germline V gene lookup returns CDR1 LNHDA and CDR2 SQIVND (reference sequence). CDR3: CASSFDPSTDTQYF. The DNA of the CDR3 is TGTGCCAGTAGTTTCGATCCTAGCACAGATACGCAGTATTTT.

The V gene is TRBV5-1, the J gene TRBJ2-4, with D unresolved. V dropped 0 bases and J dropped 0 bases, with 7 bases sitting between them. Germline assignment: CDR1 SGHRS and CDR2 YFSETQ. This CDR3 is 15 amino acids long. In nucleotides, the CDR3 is TGCGCCAGCAGCTTGGTTTCCTCAGCCAAAAACATTCAGTACTTC. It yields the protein CASSLVSSAKNIQYF.

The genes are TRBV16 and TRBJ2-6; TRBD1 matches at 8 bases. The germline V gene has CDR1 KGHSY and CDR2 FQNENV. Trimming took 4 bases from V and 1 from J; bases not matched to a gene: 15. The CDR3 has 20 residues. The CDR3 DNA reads TGTGCCAGCAGCCCCACCTTAAGGGACAGGAAAAGATCTGGGGCCAACGTCCTGACTTTC. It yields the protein CASSPTLRDRKRSGANVLTF.

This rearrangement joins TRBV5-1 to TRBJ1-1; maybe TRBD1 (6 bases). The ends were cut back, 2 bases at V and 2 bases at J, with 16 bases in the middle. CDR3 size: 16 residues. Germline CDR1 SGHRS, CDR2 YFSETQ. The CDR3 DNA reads TGCGCCAGCAGCTTAACTTCCGGGACATTCAACACTGAAGCTTTCTTT. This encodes CASSLTSGTFNTEAFF.

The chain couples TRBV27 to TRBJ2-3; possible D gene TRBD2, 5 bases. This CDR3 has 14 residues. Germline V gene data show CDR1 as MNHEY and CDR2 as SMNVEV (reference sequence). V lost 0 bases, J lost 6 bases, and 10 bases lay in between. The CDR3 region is CASSLSRVIDTQYF. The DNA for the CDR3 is TGTGCCAGCAGTTTATCGAGGGTAATCGATACGCAGTATTTT.

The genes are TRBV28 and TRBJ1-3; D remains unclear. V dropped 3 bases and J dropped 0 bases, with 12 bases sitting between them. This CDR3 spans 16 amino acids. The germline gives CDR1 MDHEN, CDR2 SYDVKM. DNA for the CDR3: TGTGCCAGCAGTTTGCCCCCCCGGGGCTCTGGAAACACCATATATTTT. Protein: CASSLPPRGSGNTIYF. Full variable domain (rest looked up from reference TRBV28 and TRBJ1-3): DVKVTQSSRYLVKRTGEKVFLECVQDMDHENMFWYRQDPGLGLRLIYFSYDVKMKEKGDIPEGYSVSREKKERFSLILESASTNQTSMYLCASSLPPRGSGNTIYFGEGSWLTVV.

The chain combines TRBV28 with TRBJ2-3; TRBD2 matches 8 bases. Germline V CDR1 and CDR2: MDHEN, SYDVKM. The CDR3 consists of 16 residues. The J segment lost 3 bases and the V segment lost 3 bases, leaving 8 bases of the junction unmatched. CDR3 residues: CASSFRGGLATDTQYF. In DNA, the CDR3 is TGTGCCAGCAGTTTCCGAGGAGGACTAGCAACAGATACGCAGTATTTT.

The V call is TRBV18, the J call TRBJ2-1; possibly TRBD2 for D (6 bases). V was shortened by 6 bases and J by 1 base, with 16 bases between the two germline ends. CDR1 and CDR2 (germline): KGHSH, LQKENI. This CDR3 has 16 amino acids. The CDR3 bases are TGTGCCAGCTCGCTGGACCGGGGGAGGTCCTACAATGAGCAGTTCTTC. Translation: CASSLDRGRSYNEQFF.

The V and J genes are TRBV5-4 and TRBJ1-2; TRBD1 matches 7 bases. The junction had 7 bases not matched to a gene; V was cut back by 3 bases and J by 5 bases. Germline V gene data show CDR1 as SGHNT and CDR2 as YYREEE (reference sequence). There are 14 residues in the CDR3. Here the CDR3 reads CASSWTGLGYGYTF. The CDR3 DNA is TGTGCCAGCAGCTGGACAGGCCTCGGATATGGCTACACCTTC.

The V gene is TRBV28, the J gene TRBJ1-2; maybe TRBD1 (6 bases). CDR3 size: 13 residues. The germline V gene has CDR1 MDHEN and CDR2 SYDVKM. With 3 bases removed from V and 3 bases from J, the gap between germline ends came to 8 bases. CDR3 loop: CASSLTGYYGYTF. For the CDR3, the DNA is TGTGCCAGCAGTTTGACAGGCTACTATGGCTACACCTTC.

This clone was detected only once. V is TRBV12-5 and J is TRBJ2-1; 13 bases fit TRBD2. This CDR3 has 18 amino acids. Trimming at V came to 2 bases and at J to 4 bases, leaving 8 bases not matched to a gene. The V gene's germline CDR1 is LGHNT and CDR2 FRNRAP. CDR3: CASGLPIGGLAGYNEQFF. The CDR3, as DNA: TGTGCTAGTGGTTTGCCGATCGGGGGACTAGCGGGATACAATGAGCAGTTCTTC.

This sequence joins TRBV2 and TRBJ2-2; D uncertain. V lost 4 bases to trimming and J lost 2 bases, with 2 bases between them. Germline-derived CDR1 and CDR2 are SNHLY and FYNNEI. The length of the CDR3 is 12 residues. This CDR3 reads CASSVNTGELFF. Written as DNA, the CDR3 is TGTGCCAGCAGTGTTAACACCGGGGAGCTGTTTTTT. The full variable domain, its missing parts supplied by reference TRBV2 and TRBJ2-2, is EPEVTQTPSHQVTQMGQEVILRCVPISNHLYFYWYRQILGQKVEFLVSFYNNEISEKSEIFDDQFSVERPDGSNFTLKIRSTKLEDSAMYFCASSVNTGELFFGEGSRLTVL.

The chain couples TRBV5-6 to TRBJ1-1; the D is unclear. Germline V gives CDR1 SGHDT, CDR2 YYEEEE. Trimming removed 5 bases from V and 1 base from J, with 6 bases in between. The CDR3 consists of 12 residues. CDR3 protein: CASRLSNTEAFF. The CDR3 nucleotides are TGTGCCAGCAGACTCTCGAACACTGAAGCTTTCTTT. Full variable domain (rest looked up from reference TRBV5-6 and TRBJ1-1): DAGVTQSPTHLIKTRGQQVTLRCSPKSGHDTVSWYQQALGQGPQFIFQYYEEEERQRGNFPDRFSGHQFPNYSSELNVNALLLGDSALYLCASRLSNTEAFFGQGTRLTVV.

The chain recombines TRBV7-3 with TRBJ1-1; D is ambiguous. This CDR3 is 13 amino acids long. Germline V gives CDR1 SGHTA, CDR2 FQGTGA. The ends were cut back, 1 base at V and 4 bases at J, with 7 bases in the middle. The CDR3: CASSLKVSTEAFF. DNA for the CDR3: TGTGCCAGCAGCTTAAAGGTGTCCACTGAAGCTTTCTTT.

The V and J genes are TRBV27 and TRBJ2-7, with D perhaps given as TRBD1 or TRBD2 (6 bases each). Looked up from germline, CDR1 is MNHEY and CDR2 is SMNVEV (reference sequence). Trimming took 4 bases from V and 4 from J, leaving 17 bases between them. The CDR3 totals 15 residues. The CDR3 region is CASSSEGGGLYEQYF. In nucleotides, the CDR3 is TGTGCCAGCAGTTCCGAGGGGGGAGGACTATACGAGCAGTACTTC.